A single sample is the source of the 10 T cell receptor beta chains below, sequenced in a study of control samples from healthy donors and cancer patients. Here immunoSEQ multiplex PCR was the method, and the copy in TCRdb shows in-frame clones only, minus some. This table holds approximately 97,000 clones, 85% found once. The sample taken for sequencing was blood. Receptors originate from a man aged 25-45 years in good health.

The chain uses TRBV5-5 and TRBJ1-3; D possibly corresponds to TRBD1 (5 bases). Between the trimmed V and J ends, which lost 0 bases and 3 bases, there was a span of 13 bases. Per germline, CDR1 SGHKS and CDR2 YYEKEE (reference sequence). The CDR3 extends over 16 amino acids. In DNA form, the CDR3 reads TGTGCCAGCAGCTTGGATCTGGGGGTACGTGGAAACACCATATATTTT. Its translation: CASSLDLGVRGNTIYF.

The table lists this clone with a few counts. V is TRBV18 and J is TRBJ2-1, with 8 bases matching TRBD2. The CDR3 has 15 amino acids. Trimming took 6 bases from V and 4 from J; bases not matched to a gene: 8. The germline V gene has CDR1 KGHSH and CDR2 LQKENI. In nucleotides, the CDR3 is TGTGCCAGCTCCCCAAGCGGGGGAACTTACAATGAGCAGTTCTTC. It yields the protein CASSPSGGTYNEQFF.

This chain links TRBV7-9 with TRBJ1-2; D not certain. From germline, CDR1 is SEHNR and CDR2 FQNEAQ (reference sequence). V dropped 0 bases and J dropped 7 bases, with 21 bases sitting between them. The CDR3 totals 17 residues. The CDR3 DNA sequence: TGTGCCAGCAGCTTAGCGACCCAATTTAAACCCAACAGTGGCTACACCTTC. This sequence encodes CASSLATQFKPNSGYTF. Variable domain in full (rest from reference TRBV7-9 and TRBJ1-2): DTGVSQNPRHKITKRGQNVTFRCDPISEHNRLYWYRQTLGQGPEFLTYFQNEAQLEKSRLLSDRFSAERPKGSFSTLEIQRTEQGDSAMYLCASSLATQFKPNSGYTFGSGTRLTVV.

This chain links TRBV6-2 or TRBV6-3 with TRBJ1-1; 7 nucleotides agree with TRBD1. The CDR3 loop spans 12 amino acids. V lost 2 bases, J lost 8 bases, and 2 bases stayed unmatched. Per the germline V gene, CDR1 is MNHEY and CDR2 is SVGEGT. The CDR3 spells CASSYGRGEAFF. The CDR3 nucleotides are TGTGCCAGCAGTTACGGCAGGGGGGAAGCTTTCTTT.

This clone was counted only a few times. The V call is TRBV10-3, the J call TRBJ1-6; TRBD1 matches 10 bases. Looked up from germline, CDR1 is ENHRY and CDR2 is SYGVKD. The CDR3 runs to 18 residues. V dropped 4 bases and J dropped 8; count of bases not matched to a gene: 14. CDR3 nucleotide sequence: TGTGCCATCAGTGGTCGTGCTGGGACAGGGGTGGGTGATTCACCCCTCCACTTT. It translates to CAISGRAGTGVGDSPLHF.

The chain uses TRBV19 and TRBJ2-4; D is unresolved. This CDR3 is 16 amino acids long. Germline CDR1 and CDR2: LNHDA and SQIVND (reference sequence). Trimming took off 0 bases at V and 2 bases at J, with 11 bases between the two ends. The CDR3 DNA reads as TGTGCCAGTAGTATAGAAGGAATTGCAACCAAAAACATTCAGTACTTC. Translating gives CASSIEGIATKNIQYF.

In DNA, the CDR3 is TGTGCCAGCAGCTTAGCGAGTGTTCACGAGCAGTACTTC. Its translation: CASSLASVHEQYF. The rearrangement joins TRBV7-9 to TRBJ2-7; D gene ambiguous. This CDR3 comprises 13 residues. The V gene's germline CDR1 is SEHNR and CDR2 FQNEAQ (reference sequence). Trimming removed 0 bases at V and 5 bases at J, with 8 bases between.

The chain is built from TRBV9 and TRBJ1-1; D perhaps matches TRBD1 (5 bases). V was trimmed by 4 bases and J by 5 bases, leaving 15 bases between them. This CDR3 contains 14 residues. Germline CDR1 reads SGDLS; CDR2 reads YYNGEE. In nucleotides, the CDR3 is TGTGCCAGCAGCCTCGACGGACAAGGGACTGAAGCTTTCTTT. The encoded protein is CASSLDGQGTEAFF.

The V and J genes are TRBV28 and TRBJ2-7, with TRBD2 matching 7 bases. V gave up 4 bases and J gave up 1 base; unmatched junction bases: 4. Germline CDR1 and CDR2: MDHEN and SYDVKM. The CDR3 length is 14 residues. The CDR3 loop is CASSSPGRSYEQYF. The CDR3 DNA sequence: TGTGCCAGCAGTTCTCCCGGGAGGTCCTACGAGCAGTACTTC.

The chain carries TRBV14 and TRBJ2-4, with a weak D call TRBD2 (5 bases). This CDR3 region has 14 residues. V lost 5 bases and J 0 bases, leaving 8 bases between the germline ends. Germline CDR1 is SGHDN and CDR2 is FVKESK. CDR3 loop: CASSGSLAKNIQYF. In DNA form, the CDR3 reads TGTGCCAGCAGCGGGAGCTTAGCCAAAAACATTCAGTACTTC. Based on the CDR3 plus reference TRBV14 and TRBJ2-4, the full variable domain is EAGVTQFPSHSVIEKGQTVTLRCDPISGHDNLYWYRRVMGKEIKFLLHFVKESKQDESGMPNNRFLAERTGGTYSTLKVQPAELEDSGVYFCASSGSLAKNIQYFGAGTRLSVL.